The sample holds many counts of the clone carrying this T cell receptor (beta chain). Time point: patch test 1, 2 weeks after DPC sensitization. As to treatment: therapeutic diphenylcyclopropenone sensitization with weekly scalp DPC. TCRdb fed the RACE reads into MiXCR, producing one record per CDR3 protein. In the table there are over 95,000 distinct CDR3 sequences, approximately 13% of which are singletons. The data derive from a study of human T cells and chemical hapten exposure. Overall study context: Patch testing was performed with 0.01% DPC on the upper back, with reading at 6 days.

Germline CDR1 MDHEN, CDR2 SYDVKM. V lost 7 bases and J lost 4, with 4 bases in between. The CDR3 totals 10 residues. The material sequenced was whole blood, taken in connection with sensitization to the hapten diphenylcyclopropenone (DPC). This TCR came from a woman in her thirties or forties with alopecia areata. Some clones in this sample may be carry-over from other donors' samples. The gene calls are TRBV28 and TRBJ2-5; D is ambiguous. CDR3 nucleotides: TGTGCCAGCAAAGGAGAGACCCAGTACTTC. Its translation: CASKGETQYF.